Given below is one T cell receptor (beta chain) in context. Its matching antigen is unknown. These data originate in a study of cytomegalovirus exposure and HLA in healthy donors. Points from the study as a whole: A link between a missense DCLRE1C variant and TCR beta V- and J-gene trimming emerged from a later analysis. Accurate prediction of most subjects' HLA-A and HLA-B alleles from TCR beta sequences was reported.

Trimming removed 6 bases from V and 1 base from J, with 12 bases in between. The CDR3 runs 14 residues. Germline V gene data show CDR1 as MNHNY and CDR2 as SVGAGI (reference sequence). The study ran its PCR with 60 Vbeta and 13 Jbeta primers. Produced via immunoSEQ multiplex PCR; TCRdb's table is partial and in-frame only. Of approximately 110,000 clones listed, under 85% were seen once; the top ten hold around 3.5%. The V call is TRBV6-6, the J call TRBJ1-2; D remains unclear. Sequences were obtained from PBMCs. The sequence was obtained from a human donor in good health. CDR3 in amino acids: CASRGTGSNYGYTF. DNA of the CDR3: TGTGCCAGCAGAGGTACGGGGAGTAACTATGGCTACACCTTC.